This T cell receptor (beta chain) is drawn from a study of T-cell reconstitution after alpha-beta-depleted transplantation in children. The TCRbeta library was prepared with unique molecular identifiers. TCRdb called the PCR reads again in MiXCR, with one record for every CDR3 protein. The sample contains 700,000 to 850,000 distinct CDR3 sequences, around 17% of which appear only once. CDR1 DFQATT and CDR2 SNEGSKA come from the germline V gene (reference sequence). V was pared by 0 bases and J by 9 bases, with 9 bases between. The CDR3 is 12 residues long. Of note for this clonotype: Its antigen is currently unknown.

Whole-study results and caveats: Reportedly, roughly two months post-transplant, alpha-beta T cells arose from several hundred expanded graft clones. T cells produced anew were the main source of T-cell counts and diversity one year after transplant.

This sequence originates from a male patient under 18 who had a stem cell transplant for acute lymphoblastic leukemia, so the T cells may come from the graft donor. The input for sequencing was PBMCs, mostly from graft donor cells, taken 360 days after TCRalphabeta/CD19-depleted stem cell transplant. The chain employs TRBV20-1 and TRBJ2-1; D is unclear. The CDR3 protein is CSARDPRGEQFF. As DNA, the CDR3 is TGCAGTGCTAGAGACCCTAGAGGTGAGCAGTTCTTC.